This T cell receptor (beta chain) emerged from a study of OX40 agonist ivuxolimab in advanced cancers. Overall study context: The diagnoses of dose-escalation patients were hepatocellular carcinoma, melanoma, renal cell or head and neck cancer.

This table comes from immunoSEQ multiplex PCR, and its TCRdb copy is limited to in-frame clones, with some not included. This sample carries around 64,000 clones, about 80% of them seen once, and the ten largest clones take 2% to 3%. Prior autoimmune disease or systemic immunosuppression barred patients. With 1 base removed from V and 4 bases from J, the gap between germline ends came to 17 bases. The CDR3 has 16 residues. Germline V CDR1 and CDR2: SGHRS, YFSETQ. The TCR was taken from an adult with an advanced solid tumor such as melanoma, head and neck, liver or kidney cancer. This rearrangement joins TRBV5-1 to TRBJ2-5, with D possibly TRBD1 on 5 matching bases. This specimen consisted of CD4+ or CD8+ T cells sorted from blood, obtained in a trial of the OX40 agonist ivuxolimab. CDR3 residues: CASSLSGSVGPETQYF. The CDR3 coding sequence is TGCGCCAGCAGCTTGTCTGGATCCGTGGGGCCAGAGACCCAGTACTTC.